This T cell receptor beta chain was identified during a study of blood T cell repertoires in COVID-19. Study members were between roughly 18 and 90 years old and lived in some 22 US regions. V shed 2 bases and J shed 2 bases, with 9 bases lying between them. CDR3 length: 14 amino acids. The germline V gene has CDR1 SGHTA and CDR2 FQGTGA. Authors' processing steps: The assay estimated nucleated cells by amplifying reference gene primers. Method: immunoSEQ multiplex PCR; TCRdb's copy keeps in-frame clones and lacks some. V, J and clone size were drawn from that table, and D and trimming were deduced from the DNA. The sample has some 460,000 clones; 87% are singletons.

The clonotype was recovered from a woman aged 18-29 years who had recovered from COVID-19. The specimen sequenced was PBMCs or T cells enriched from blood (not recorded which). This chain uses TRBV7-3 with TRBJ2-5; TRBD1 is a possible D gene (5 bases). The CDR3 is CASSLEPGQETQYF. The CDR3 nucleotides read TGTGCCAGCAGCTTAGAACCAGGGCAAGAGACCCAGTACTTC.